The 10 T cell receptor beta chains listed next were all sequenced from one sample in a study of CD8+CD57+ T cells in acquired aplastic anemia. For CDR3 and TCR beta VDJ profiling, genomic DNA was the template used. Each CDR3 protein is one row after TCRdb ran MiXCR on the reads. The sample contains some 210,000 distinct CDR3 sequences, over 55% of which appear only once. Sequenced: sorted CD4+, CD8+, or CD8+CD57+ T cells (not recorded which) from PBMCs. The receptors stem from a human donor in good health.

The chain has TRBV5-1 and TRBJ1-1; weak D call: TRBD1 (6 bases). The CDR3 totals 15 residues. Trimming removed 0 bases from V and 3 bases from J, with 12 bases in between. CDR1 is SGHRS, CDR2 YFSETQ, per germline. The CDR3 DNA sequence: TGCGCCAGCAGCTTGGAACAGGGCTTGGACACTGAAGCTTTCTTT. Its protein product is CASSLEQGLDTEAFF.

The chain carries TRBV10-3 and TRBJ1-4, with D maybe TRBD1 (6 bases). Germline V CDR1 and CDR2: ENHRY, SYGVKD. This CDR3 has 13 residues. V was clipped by 10 bases and J by 5 bases, with 14 bases between them. The chain's CDR3 is CATRRDINEKLFF. As DNA, the CDR3 is TGTGCCACCCGCCGGGACATAAATGAAAAACTGTTTTTT.

There are many counts of this clonotype. This chain uses TRBV5-1 with TRBJ2-1; D not resolved. Germline CDR1 and CDR2: SGHRS and YFSETQ. The germline V and J ends were trimmed by 0 bases and 7 bases, with 5 bases remaining between them. This CDR3 is 12 amino acids long. CDR3 sequence (DNA): TGCGCCAGCAGCTTGGTACTAAATGAGCAGTTCTTC. The encoded protein is CASSLVLNEQFF.

This clonotype appeared once. This chain joins TRBV24-1 and TRBJ1-2, with 9 bases matching TRBD1. CDR1 and CDR2 (germline): KGHDR, SFDVKD. Trimming removed 4 bases from V and 5 bases from J; junction bases left unmatched: 1. CDR3 length: 13 amino acids. The CDR3 is CATSDGTGYGYTF. The CDR3 nucleotides read TGTGCCACCAGTGACGGGACAGGGTATGGCTACACCTTC.

To note about this clonotype: The junction departs from the called germline gene at one end, perhaps through a read error. V usage is TRBV12-3 or TRBV12-4 and J usage is TRBJ2-7; 12 bases line up with TRBD1. The CDR3 is made up of 14 amino acids. The CDR3 protein is CASSPGTGGYQQYF. The CDR3 bases are TGTGCCAGCAGCCCCGGGACAGGGGGCTACCAGCAGTACTTC.

This clonotype showed up many times. The chain carries TRBV3-1 and TRBJ1-1, with D unclear. Trimming removed 3 bases from V and 5 bases from J, with 13 bases in between. The germline gives CDR1 LGHDT, CDR2 YNNKEL (reference sequence). There are 14 residues in the CDR3. CDR3 in DNA: TGTGCCAGCAGCCAGGAAATGGGTTGGACTGAAGCTTTCTTT. Protein: CASSQEMGWTEAFF.

The chain carries TRBV29-1 and TRBJ1-5; perhaps TRBD1 as D (6 bases). Trimming left V 5 bases short and J 6 bases short, with 20 bases between. This CDR3 is built from 15 residues. The germline V gene encodes CDR1 SQVTM and CDR2 ANQGSEA. The CDR3 bases are TGCAGCGTTTCTATTGGGGGCAGGGAGGCTCAGCCCCAGCATTTT. Its protein is CSVSIGGREAQPQHF.

This clonotype was counted between two and nine times. The chain is built from TRBV13 and TRBJ1-1; D is ambiguous. The V end was cut by 0 bases, the J end by 3 bases, with 14 bases between. Germline CDR1 reads PRHDT; CDR2 reads FYEKMQ (reference sequence). The CDR3 is 16 amino acids. The CDR3 DNA sequence: TGTGCCAGCAGCTTAGGATTAGTTGGGAGGTACACTGAAGCTTTCTTT. It specifies CASSLGLVGRYTEAFF.

This clonotype occurred many times. This chain uses TRBV9 with TRBJ2-7, with unresolved D. The CDR3 has 14 amino acids. Trimming took off 4 bases at V and 3 bases at J, with 14 bases between the two ends. Germline CDR1 SGDLS, CDR2 YYNGEE. The CDR3 bases are TGTGCCAGCAGCCCAGAGGCGGAAAACTACGAGCAGTACTTC. Its translation: CASSPEAENYEQYF.

The V call is TRBV19, the J call TRBJ1-2; TRBD1 is a possible D gene (6 bases). Trimming removed 0 bases from V and 2 bases from J, with 10 bases in between. The germline gives CDR1 LNHDA, CDR2 SQIVND (reference sequence). This CDR3 is built from 15 residues. Here the CDR3 reads CASSIDSGVNYGYTF. In nucleotides, the CDR3 is TGTGCCAGTAGTATAGATTCAGGGGTCAACTATGGCTACACCTTC. Complete variable domain (other parts from reference TRBV19 and TRBJ1-2): DGGITQSPKYLFRKEGQNVTLSCEQNLNHDAMYWYRQDPGQGLRLIYYSQIVNDFQKGDIAEGYSVSREKKESFPLTVTSAQKNPTAFYLCASSIDSGVNYGYTFGSGTRLTVV.